This entry features one T cell receptor (beta chain) sequence. The antigen it binds to is not known. Base qualities are missing; no much larger clone stands one base away. Other nucleotide sequences in the sample specify the same CDR3. From the germline V gene, CDR1 is SGDLS and CDR2 is YYNGEE. The junction shows trimming of 0 bases on V and 5 bases on J, plus 14 bases between the germline ends. The CDR3 covers 15 residues, taking in both the cysteine and the phenylalanine. Only the CDR3 part of the read is kept: 45 bases, read in frame from the first base. Preparation of the library involved the immunoSEQ multiplex PCR assay. For the multiplex PCR, a mixture combining 60 forward primers for TCR Vbeta segments and 13 reverse primers for TCR Jbeta segments was used. A multiplex PCR assay on genomic DNA amplified the CDR3 region of rearranged TCR beta genes. The Illumina HiSeq System was used to sequence the amplified TCR beta libraries as 87-base-pair reads. The authors' pipeline ran thus. A later analysis tallied tens of millions of unique TCR beta chains across the 700 or so repertoires, and around 9.9 million of those chains were shared by two or more donors. Raw reads were error-corrected and collapsed into unique sequences by a nearest-neighbor algorithm in which closely related sequences were merged to remove PCR and sequencing errors. To assign V, D and J gene segments, CDR3 sequences were aligned to IMGT reference sequences. For a sequence to be retained, a match of at least six nucleotides was required to both a V gene segment and a J gene segment. A rearrangement counted as productive if the CDR3 had no stop codons and remained in frame with V and J, and every other rearrangement counted as non-productive. Following IMGT convention, CDR3 was defined as the stretch from the second conserved V-encoded cysteine to the conserved J-encoded phenylalanine. The earlier analysis of a few hundred of the donors excluded sequences that lacked an unambiguous match to a single V gene segment. An earlier analysis of over 450 of the donors classified V segments as functional when productive rearrangements were above 56.7% and as segregating when the standard deviation between donors was above 5%. A statistical classification framework was developed to diagnose cytomegalovirus status using the catalog of TCR beta chain sequences. In a later analysis, TCR nucleotide sequences were compared against IMGT/GENE-DB human TR gene sequences so that V and J genes could be assigned. Using the TCRdist pipeline, a later analysis assigned CDR3 sequences along with most-parsimonious VDJ recombination scenarios. In a later analysis, every TCR beta chain was defined by the combination of its CDR3 amino acid sequence and its V-gene family, and reads without a unique V-gene family were dropped. To address suspected cross-contamination and a sequencing artifact, a later analysis removed 592 highly shared, low-generation-probability nucleotide sequences. In a later analysis, a clonal expansion index was calculated for each public chain from normalized within-repertoire ranks of inferred template counts. Generation probabilities in a later analysis came from a VDJ recombination model fitted to out-of-frame rearrangements, and those results were checked against IGoR. A later analysis scored TCR-TCR, TCR-HLA and TCR-CMV co-occurrence with hypergeometric tests, applying a repertoire-size bias correction to TCR pairs. False discovery rates were estimated in a later analysis by permuting HLA or CMV assignments 20 times. In a later analysis, co-occurring TCRs were grouped with DBSCAN, and TCRdist sequence similarity was added when clustering was performed within HLA-allele-positive subsets. Co-occurrence clustering excluded repertoires with fewer than 30,000 or more than 120,000 public chains, plus five with anomalous nucleotide sharing. Sourced from immuneACCESS, this table was stored by TCRdb with only in-frame sequences that have V and J called. A share of the clones is absent; for the studies checked, an unresolved V gene accounts for under half, and the remainder has no known explanation. That table supplies the V and J calls and clone size; D and trimming were determined from the DNA. Across this sample there are around 130,000 clones, with 60% to 80% seen only once. The leading ten clones occupy over 2% of the sample.

The data derive from a study of cytomegalovirus exposure and HLA in healthy donors (dated by TCRdb to 2016 to 2017). Concerning the study at large: In an earlier analysis of under 750 of the donors, around 290 Gb of sequence data and some 120 million unique TCR beta sequences from about 190 million T cells were reported. Roughly 290 gigabases of sequencing data and roughly 81 million unique TCR sequences made up an early release that covered 500 to 700 HLA-typed donors. Of the roughly 410 genotyped donors, roughly 76% were placed in the genetic ancestry cluster associated with self-reported Caucasian donors. The aim of the study was to test whether cataloging public T cell receptors could identify signatures of past pathogen exposure. The study profiled the T cell repertoires of 550 to 700 subjects by immunosequencing and related them to cytomegalovirus serostatus. In addition to the first cohort of approximately 670 subjects, a separate validation cohort of 100 to 150 different subjects was used. To predict cytomegalovirus infection status, the study brought together high-throughput TCR immunosequencing, statistical association of individual TCRs with disease status, and machine learning. A later analysis re-examined previously published TCR beta repertoires from about 670 donors and added high-resolution HLA genotyping to investigate patterns of TCR occurrence. In the later analysis, no new phenotypic data were used to find candidate immune exposures; instead, reliance was placed on TCR beta sequences and their occurrence across donors. An earlier analysis of some 500 of the donors used high-throughput TCR beta sequencing to judge whether each TCR beta V gene segment behaved as functional or pseudogenic. Donor age, sex, ethnicity and CMV serostatus were compiled together with the repertoire data. Genome-wide SNP genotypes for about 55% of the 666 donors were used in a later genetic analysis, which treated that subset as a discovery cohort. Every discovery cohort repertoire had been produced on one sequencing platform. HLA typing covered class I and class II loci at four-digit resolution. Typing coverage varied by locus: 629-630 donors for A, B, C, DRB1 and DQB1; approximately 560 for DQA1; nearly 610 for DPA1; approximately 490 for DPB1. Because of strong linkage in the cohort, roughly five DR-DQ haplotypes were treated as single units for association and clustering. On average, about 200,000 unique TCR beta nucleotide sequences were sequenced per donor among roughly 430 genotyped donors of the cohort, with roughly a sixth of those sequences being non-productive. What the research found in general, with its limitations: In a later analysis, TCR association rates were found to vary across HLA loci, with the most associated TCRs seen for DRB1 alleles and the fewest for HLA-C alleles. Most TCR sequences were seen in very few donors, while some public TCRs were found in many individuals. Because HLA typing was missing for some donors at each locus, association tests included only the typed subset. A later genetic analysis reported fewer N-insertions in productive TCRs among donors in an Asian-associated ancestry cluster than the roughly 620-donor mean. Around 16 rarely observed V segments, including chromosome 9 orphons, were excluded from the earlier analysis of some 590 of the donors because counts were too low. Specific HLA alleles were associated with 15,000 to 20,000 TCR beta sequences at a false discovery rate of 0.05 in a later analysis. A cluster of highly shared sequence variants was judged likely to be a technical artifact of the sequencing pipeline. Some IMGT-functional V segments, including TRBV6-2 and TRBV6-3, could not be told apart with the 87-base-pair reads, so those segments were excluded. An association between a missense DCLRE1C variant and V-gene and J-gene trimming of TCR beta chains was found in a later genetic analysis and replicated in an independent cohort. The classifier was reported to diagnose cytomegalovirus status with high specificity and sensitivity in both the original cohort and the validation cohort. In a later analysis, most CMV-associated TCR beta chains were found to appear HLA-restricted, with HLA associations seemingly driven largely by CMV exposure. A further reported finding was that TCR beta sequences accurately predicted the HLA-A and HLA-B alleles for most subjects in the first cohort. For the cohort, immune exposure information was limited to CMV serostatus. Assigning TCR associations to individual alleles was difficult when HLA alleles, especially DR and DQ, strongly co-occurred. In this cohort, only TCR beta chains were sequenced, and detectable features were limited by the absence of alpha or paired-chain data. According to a later analysis, parvovirus B19, influenza, CMV and Epstein-Barr virus appeared linked to several top co-occurrence clusters. Broadly in line with IMGT annotations, most TCR beta V segments showed up in productive rearrangements about 87% or about 30% of the time in an earlier analysis of around 550 of the donors. In a later analysis, HLA-associated TCR beta chains were found to be more clonally expanded and to have lower generation probabilities than equally common non-associated chains. The study gave a list of 150 to 200 TCR beta chains associated with cytomegalovirus. Linkage disequilibrium might explain the correlated functional status among segregating V segments, but an unknown experimental factor could not be excluded. A few of the identified cytomegalovirus-associated TCR beta chains were confirmed in vitro to be specific for cytomegalovirus antigens. Presence/absence analyses assumed roughly uniform sequencing depth across donors, an assumption that may not hold. The authors suggested that the approach could potentially be extended to other disease states and immunological phenotypes.

The cohort consisted of 670 or so healthy bone marrow donors. At the time of sampling, all cohort members were nominally healthy, though unrecorded immune exposures were likely present. The donor was CMV seropositive and belonged to the group of about 290 seropositive cohort members. A peripheral blood sample was collected from each donor, and TCR beta sequencing was performed on peripheral blood mononuclear cells. The Qiagen DNeasy Blood Extraction Kit was used to extract genomic DNA from the blood cell samples. The sample consisted of PBMCs. This chain joins TRBV9 to TRBJ1-1; a weak D assignment points to TRBD1 (5 bases agree). The clonotype originates from a woman between 55 and 75 years old in good health and CMV-seropositive. The CDR3 corresponds to CASSVGGTGGTEAFF. The sequenced DNA: TGTGCCAGCAGCGTAGGAGGGACTGGGGGAACTGAAGCTTTCTTT.